The TCR beta chain described here comes from a study of cytomegalovirus exposure and HLA in healthy donors (dated 2017 in TCRdb). For the wider study: According to a later analysis, the 120 or so validation repertoires were produced on the same platform as the approximately 610 repertoires of the first cohort. The study combined high-throughput TCR immunosequencing, statistical association of individual TCRs with disease status, and machine learning to predict cytomegalovirus infection status. A separate validation cohort of 100 to 150 different subjects was used in addition to the roughly 640-subject first cohort. The study was designed to test whether signatures of past pathogen exposure could be identified by cataloging public T cell receptors.

The germline V gene gives CDR1 as SGHAT and CDR2 as FQNNGV. From cysteine to phenylalanine, the CDR3 is 15 amino acids long. Just CDR3 DNA is preserved here, 45 bases in frame from base 1. Between the V and J ends, shortened by 1 base and 1 base respectively, the junction contains 8 bases. Libraries were made using the immunoSEQ multiplex PCR assay. On the study's bioinformatics: To diagnose cytomegalovirus status from the catalog of TCR beta chain sequences, a statistical classification framework was built. TCRdb's version of the immuneACCESS table is confined to in-frame rearrangements and falls short of the full clone set. An unresolved V gene accounts for under half of the shortfall where checked; the remainder is of unknown origin. The V and J calls and clone size come from that table; D and trimming were worked out from the DNA. This sample gives some 45,000 clones in total; roughly nine tenths of them show up just once. The ten largest account for over 5% of the sample.

General findings and caveats noted by the study authors: The validation cohort had no HLA typing available for a later analysis, so co-occurrence within that cohort was assessed over all 120 or so repertoires. Across donors, most TCR sequences were observed very rarely, whereas some public TCRs were present in many individuals. Three of the identified cytomegalovirus-associated TCR beta chains were confirmed in vitro to be specific for cytomegalovirus antigens. The authors suggested that the approach could potentially be generalized to other disease states and immunological phenotypes. The study gave a list of more than 150 TCR beta chains associated with cytomegalovirus. Cytomegalovirus status was reported to be diagnosed by the classifier with high specificity and sensitivity in both the original and validation cohorts. In a later analysis, TCRs clustered in the first cohort were found to also tend to co-occur in the roughly 120 validation repertoires, with over 90% of cluster scores above 0.

Separate from the approximately 690-subject first cohort, the validation cohort of 120 subjects was the group to which the donors belonged. Note on this clone: Its antigen is not yet known. Base-call qualities are not available, and no considerably larger clone is one nucleotide away.

The rearrangement combines TRBV11-2 with TRBJ2-1; TRBD2 might be the D gene, on 6 matching bases. The sequencing input was PBMCs. This clonotype was obtained from a man aged 18 to 29 in good health and CMV-seronegative. The sequence in DNA is TGTGCCAGCAGCTTAGGCGGGACTTCCTACAATGAGCAGTTCTTC. This encodes CASSLGGTSYNEQFF.